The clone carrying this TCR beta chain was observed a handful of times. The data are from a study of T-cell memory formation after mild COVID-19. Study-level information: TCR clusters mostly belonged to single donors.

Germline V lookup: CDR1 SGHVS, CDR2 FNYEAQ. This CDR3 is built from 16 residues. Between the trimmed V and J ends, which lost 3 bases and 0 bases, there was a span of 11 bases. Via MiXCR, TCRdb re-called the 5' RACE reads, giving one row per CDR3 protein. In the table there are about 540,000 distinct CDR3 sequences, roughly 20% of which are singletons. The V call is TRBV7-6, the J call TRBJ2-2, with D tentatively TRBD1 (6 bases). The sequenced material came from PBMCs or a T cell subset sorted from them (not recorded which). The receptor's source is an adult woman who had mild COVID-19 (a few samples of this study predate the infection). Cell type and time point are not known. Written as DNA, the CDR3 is TGTGCCAGCAGCTTGAGCAGGGGCGCGAACACCGGGGAGCTGTTTTTT. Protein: CASSLSRGANTGELFF.